Shown below are 7 T cell receptor beta chains from a single sample sequenced in a study of CD8+ T cells in alopecia areata. Extracted RNA was reverse transcribed into cDNA, the sequencing template. Using immunoSEQ multiplex PCR, the repertoire was profiled, and TCRdb retains in-frame clones only, with some absent. This sample has roughly 120,000 clones; around 61% occur once, and the top ten carry around 2.8%. Material: CD4+ T cells sorted from blood. The receptors derive from a human donor in good health.

This clone has just a few counts. V is TRBV23-1 and J is TRBJ2-7, with D perhaps given as TRBD1 or TRBD2 (5 bases each). TRBV23-1 is noted as an ORF with a role that remains uncertain. This CDR3 region has 12 residues. V gave up 7 bases and J gave up 5 bases, with 12 bases separating them. The CDR3 DNA reads as TGCGCCAGCATGGAGAGGGGCAACGAGCAGTACTTC. Encoded protein: CASMERGNEQYF.

The CDR3, as DNA: TGCGCCAGCAGCCAACCGGGGACGCAAGAGACCCAGTACTTC. Amino acid sequence: CASSQPGTQETQYF. The V gene is TRBV5-1, the J gene TRBJ2-5; possibly TRBD1 or TRBD2 for D (5 bases each). The CDR3 loop spans 14 amino acids. V shed 4 bases and J shed 2 bases, with 12 bases lying between them. CDR1 SGHRS and CDR2 YFSETQ come from the germline V gene.

The sample holds a few counts of this clone. V is TRBV5-1 and J is TRBJ1-5, with D possibly matching TRBD1 (6 bases). V shed 0 bases and J shed 5 bases, with 9 bases lying between them. The germline V gene has CDR1 SGHRS and CDR2 YFSETQ. The CDR3 runs 14 residues. CDR3 sequence reads: CASSLEGGYQPQHF. CDR3 nucleotides: TGCGCCAGCAGCTTGGAGGGGGGCTATCAGCCCCAGCATTTT.

The V call is TRBV14, the J call TRBJ1-2; 7 positions agree with TRBD1. Germline loops: CDR1 SGHDN, CDR2 FVKESK. CDR3 length equals 13 residues. The J segment lost 8 bases and the V segment lost 1 base, leaving 4 bases of the junction unmatched. In nucleotides, the CDR3 is TGTGCCAGCAGCCAAGGACAGGGAAGGGGCTACACCTTC. Protein: CASSQGQGRGYTF.

The chain couples TRBV9 to TRBJ1-2; no clear D. Germline lookup yields CDR1 SGDLS and CDR2 YYNGEE. With 3 bases removed from V and 4 bases from J, the gap between germline ends came to 7 bases. The CDR3 totals 12 residues. CDR3 region: CASSGQIYGYTF. The CDR3, as DNA: TGTGCCAGCAGCGGGCAGATCTATGGCTACACCTTC.

The J gene is TRBJ2-7, the V gene TRBV6-6; perhaps TRBD1 as D (6 bases). Germline assignment: CDR1 MNHNY and CDR2 SVGAGI (reference sequence). The length of the CDR3 is 13 residues. The germline V and J ends were trimmed by 6 bases and 6 bases, with 15 bases remaining between them. The CDR3 protein is CASRPDTGTEQYF. DNA of the CDR3: TGTGCCAGCAGACCAGACACAGGGACCGAGCAGTACTTC.

The genes are TRBV29-1 and TRBJ2-7; D not resolved. This CDR3 has 11 residues. The V end was cut by 5 bases, the J end by 0 bases, with 5 bases between. Germline V lookup: CDR1 SQVTM, CDR2 ANQGSEA. The CDR3 spells CSVRFSYEQYF. As DNA, the CDR3 is TGCAGCGTTCGATTCTCCTACGAGCAGTACTTC.